This T cell receptor beta chain originates from a study of cytotoxic CD8 clonotypes in ibrutinib-treated CLL. Trimming shortened V by 8 bases and J by 7 bases, and 20 bases separated the two germline ends. Germline V lookup: CDR1 LNHDA, CDR2 SQIVND (reference sequence). The CDR3 consists of 15 residues. Measured with immunoSEQ multiplex PCR; TCRdb has only the in-frame clones, and not every one. The sample contains about 130,000 clones, around 84% of which appear only once. This clone was recorded a few times. The TCR originated in a human donor with chronic lymphocytic leukemia. The source material was PBMCs, sampled after 24 months of ibrutinib treatment. The chain combines TRBV19 with TRBJ2-2; TRBD2 is a possible D gene (5 bases). CDR3 sequence reads: CASGPSSGWGGELFF. CDR3 DNA: TGTGCCAGTGGTCCCTCGTCGGGGTGGGGCGGGGAGCTGTTTTTT.